Described below is a single TCR beta chain sequence and its context. Its antigen target is currently unknown. No per-base quality is available; no much larger clone lies one base away. Donors were 39 systemically healthy Caucasian individuals from Russia aged roughly 6 to 100 years. Each donor gave about 9.7 milliliters of peripheral blood, drawn into EDTA-treated Vacutainer tubes. Ficoll-Paque density-gradient centrifugation was used to isolate PBMCs, with at least 6.5 million per sample. Total RNA was extracted from PBMCs with Trizol reagent, with at least 6 micrograms obtained per sample. For every donor, flow cytometry on a PBMC aliquot measured the percentage of naive CD45RAhigh/CD27high T cells. Library preparation was by 5' RACE. Sequencing used an Illumina HiSeq 2500. The second PCR ran for roughly 7 to 11 cycles and used a J-beta primer mix along with a sample-barcoded 5' primer. A unique molecular identifier was introduced onto each TCR beta cDNA molecule by a template-switch 5' adaptor carrying 12 random nucleotides. Each sample yielded at least 3 million CDR3-containing paired-end reads. First-strand cDNA was synthesized from all RNA with the Mint cDNA synthesis kit, primed by a TRBC-specific oligonucleotide. After uracil-DNA glycosylase treatment, a first 18-cycle PCR used universal primers M1SS and BC2_uni_R on all cDNA. Under the source paper's analysis protocol: Normalization of each sample was performed by random selection of 1 million high-quality reads, each carrying a distinct molecular identifier. Reads with shared molecular identifiers were discarded instead of being binned into consensus sequences. MiTCR, with a Q25 quality threshold and the strictest error-elimination algorithm, was used for CDR3 identification, clonotype clustering and error correction. A nonparametric unseen species model using Euler transformation provided a lower-bound estimate of total TCR beta diversity. TCRdb redid the processing of the public reads, applying fastp at Q25 and MiXCR, and retained in-frame beta chains. Every distinct CDR3 protein forms one entry, paired with its most common genes and DNA. The V and J calls and clone size come from TCRdb's table, not from the authors' own analysis. Counted in this sample were 1.5 million to 2 million distinct CDR3 sequences; around 35% of them appeared once. Around 11% of the sample rests with the top ten.

The record originates from a study of blood T cells in healthy people across ages (dated by TCRdb to 2013 to 2016). Notes on the research overall: In model experiments, template switching captured roughly one uniquely barcoded TCR beta cDNA molecule for every two T cells. To avoid experimental bias, donors of different ages were randomly spread across the sequencing lanes. Using deep sequencing normalized with unique cDNA molecular identifiers, the study measured how TCR beta repertoire diversity changes with age. Two additional independent replicas of 1 million unique cDNA reads from the same blood draw were analyzed for two donors (one aged 18 to 30 and one aged 80 or older). The donors were split into four age groups: young (average about 15 years), middle-aged (roughly 39), aged (about 62) and long-lived (roughly 80). Study-level results and caveats: As age increased, observed TCR beta diversity per million T cells dropped in a roughly linear way, and a significant reduction was already evident by age 40. The long-lived group showed more naive CD4+ T cells, fewer expanded clones and increased TCR diversity than the aged group, suggesting age selection. A strong correlation was found between observed TCR beta diversity and the percentage of naive T cells measured by flow cytometry. The CMV infection status of donors was not known, potentially confounding age-related changes in expanded clonotypes. Total diversity estimates from one million sequenced T cells were considered lower bounds and underestimates. Since profiling was done on bulk unsorted PBMCs, naive and antigen-experienced compartments could not be conclusively compared.

Taken from the germline V gene (reference sequence), the CDR1 and CDR2 loops are DFQATT and SNEGSKA. Trimming takes 1 base off V and 4 bases off J; junction bases not matched to a gene: 5. From its cysteine to its phenylalanine, the CDR3 spans 14 amino acids. The only DNA kept is the CDR3, 42 bases in frame from the first base. Sequencing was performed on blood. This sequence uses TRBV20-1 and TRBJ2-5, with TRBD1 identical over 8 junction bases. This TCR came from a woman in her thirties in good health. In nucleotide form, the sequence is TGCAGTGCTAGAGTTTCAGGGGGCGGAGAGACCCAGTACTTC. This is translated as CSARVSGGGETQYF.